Shown below are 23 T cell receptor beta chains from a single sample sequenced in a study of tumor-infiltrating lymphocytes in primary liver carcinoma. Total RNA amounting to 450 to 500 ng was the source from which TCR beta cDNA was made with a constant-region primer. Three-round nested multiplex PCR performed with slightly modified ARM-PCR produced the TCR beta libraries. It was with TRBV1-TRBV30 forward primers and a C-beta reverse primer that the first two PCR rounds were run, at about 9 cycles each. TCRdb passed the multiplex PCR reads through MiXCR, listing each CDR3 protein once. Among about 66,000 distinct CDR3 sequences listed, about three quarters were seen once. Co-extraction yielded RNA and DNA from 20-30 mg of unsorted bulk tissue. Sequencing was carried out using liver tumor tissue from sampling region 4. Sample subset: tumor region T4, right-lateral pole. The receptors stem from a man aged 40-50 years with primary liver carcinoma and hepatitis B virus infection.

Of note for this clonotype: A clone one base away is much larger, so this may be a read error. The chain couples TRBV4-2 to TRBJ1-5; TRBD1 might be the D (5 bases). Trimming shortened V by 0 bases and J by 7 bases, and 22 bases separated the two germline ends. The CDR3 runs to 18 residues. Germline-derived CDR1 and CDR2 are LGHNA and YNFKEQ. The CDR3 region is CASSQDRIRGTSRQPQHF. CDR3 nucleotide sequence: TGTGCCAGCAGCCAAGATAGAATTCGTGGGACCTCCAGGCAGCCCCAGCATTTT.

Concerning this clonotype itself: One end of the junction varies from germline; a read error may be responsible. The rearrangement links TRBV11-2 to TRBJ2-1; D is uncertain. CDR3 size: 14 residues. The germline V gene encodes CDR1 SGHAT and CDR2 FQNNGV. The CDR3 DNA reads TGTGACAGCAACTTAGATAAAGCCTACAATGAGGAGTTCTTC. This sequence encodes CDSNLDKAYNEEFF.

Remarks on this clonotype: At one end the junction does not follow the germline gene, possibly because of a read error. CDR3 nucleotides: TGTGCCATCAGCTGGGAACAGGGATACGAGCTGTACTTC. Translating it yields CAISWEQGYELYF. The chain recombines TRBV5-5 with TRBJ2-7, with D possibly matching TRBD1 (6 bases). The germline V gene encodes CDR1 SGHKS and CDR2 YYEKEE (reference sequence). The CDR3 length is 13 residues.

In its sample, this clonotype is large. The chain joins TRBV11-2 to TRBJ2-1; TRBD2 agrees at 10 bases. The V gene end was trimmed by 5 bases and the J gene end by 9 bases; junction bases not matched to a gene: 10. This CDR3 comprises 15 residues. CDR1 SGHAT and CDR2 FQNNGV come from the germline V gene. As DNA, the CDR3 is TGTGCCAGCAGCCCCCAGCGGGAGGGATTGGGTGAGCAGTTCTTC. It codes for CASSPQREGLGEQFF.

As regards this clonotype: At one of its ends the junction is not consistent with the germline gene, which may arise from a read error. The genes are TRBV29-1 and TRBJ2-2; D is possibly TRBD1 or TRBD2 (5 bases each). The germline V gene encodes CDR1 SQVTM and CDR2 ANQGSEA. CDR3 length: 12 amino acids. CDR3 protein: CSVTKGTGELFF. Here the CDR3 DNA reads TGCAGCGTTACAAAGGGGACCGGAGAGCTGTTTTTT.

Points on this clonotype: One junction end does not reproduce the germline sequence, and a read error may be involved. V is TRBV11-2 and J is TRBJ2-1; 10 bases match TRBD2. CDR1 is SGHAT, CDR2 FQNNGV, per germline. CDR3 size: 15 residues. CDR3 in amino acids: CTSSSSGGSYNERFF. In DNA form, the CDR3 reads TGTACCAGCAGTTCTAGCGGGGGCTCCTACAATGAGCGGTTCTTC.

As concerns this clonotype: Because the CDR3 is missing its conserved closing phenylalanine or tryptophan, this is likely a read error. The chain links TRBV4-2 to TRBJ2-1; no reliable D call. The CDR3 runs 16 residues. The V and J ends lost 2 bases and 0 bases respectively, with 11 bases between them. The germline CDR1 and CDR2 sequences are LGHNA and YNFKEQ. The chain's CDR3 is CASSQLNGLSYNEQFL. The CDR3 DNA follows: TGTGCCAGCAGCCAACTTAACGGGCTCTCCTACAATGAGCAGTTCCTC.

There are many counts of this clonotype. The rearrangement joins TRBV5-6 to TRBJ1-2; D gene unclear. Trimming took 0 bases from V and 0 from J, leaving 12 bases between them. The CDR3 is 16 residues long. Germline CDR1 reads SGHDT; CDR2 reads YYEEEE. DNA for the CDR3: TGTGCCAGCAGCTTGGCTGCCGATCCAGCTAACTATGGCTACACCTTC. This translates into CASSLAADPANYGYTF.

In the case of this clonotype: Since a much larger clone is just one base distant, this may be a read error. The chain combines TRBV11-3 with TRBJ2-7, with 7 nucleotides matching TRBD1. CDR1 is SGHNT, CDR2 YENEEA, per germline. Trimming at V came to 5 bases and at J to 12 bases, leaving 13 bases not matched to a gene. The CDR3 totals 13 residues. The CDR3 nucleotides are TGTGCCAGCAGCGTGGGACAGTCCTACGAGTGGTACTTC. It translates to CASSVGQSYEWYF.

Remarks on this clonotype: Relative to the germline gene, one junction end is altered; a read error may explain this. The chain couples TRBV5-5 to TRBJ1-2; D is perhaps TRBD1 (5 bases). Looked up from germline, CDR1 is SGHKS and CDR2 is YYEKEE (reference sequence). The length of the CDR3 is 16 residues. CDR3: CASSSTGGASGYGYTF. The CDR3 DNA is TGTGCCAGCAGCTCGACTGGGGGAGCATCGGGCTATGGGTACACCTTC.

This clonotype has just a few counts. The genes are TRBV12-3 or TRBV12-4 and TRBJ2-5, with D perhaps being TRBD1 or TRBD2 (7 bases each). CDR3 length equals 14 residues. V lost 6 bases and J 2 bases, leaving 13 bases between the germline ends. Here the CDR3 reads CASRGGTVQETQYF. The CDR3, as DNA: TGTGCCAGCAGGGGAGGGACAGTACAAGAGACCCAGTACTTC.

Comments on this clonotype: A junction end diverges from the germline sequence, so it may reflect a read error. V and J are TRBV6-2 or TRBV6-3 and TRBJ2-3; 12 bases are a match to TRBD1. The CDR3 contains 16 residues. Germline values: CDR1 MNHEY, CDR2 SVGEGT. This CDR3 reads CSSNFVGQGAMDTQYF. The CDR3 bases are TGTTCCAGCAACTTCGTGGGACAGGGGGCAATGGATACGCAGTATTTT.

In regard to this clonotype: The CDR3 does not close with the conserved phenylalanine or tryptophan, likely indicating a read error. The chain links TRBV5-1 to TRBJ2-7, with a weak D call TRBD1 (5 bases). V lost 3 bases, J lost 3 bases, and 10 bases lay in between. The CDR3 sequence is 13 residues long. Per the germline V gene, CDR1 is SGHRS and CDR2 is YFSETQ. The CDR3 DNA follows: TGCGCCAGCAGCTCGTCAGGGTTCTACGAGCAGTACATC. Encoded protein: CASSSSGFYEQYI.

As regards this clonotype: It may be a read error: a sequence one base away is much more abundant. The V call is TRBV11-2, the J call TRBJ1-1; D is unclear. The CDR3 loop spans 13 amino acids. Germline V gives CDR1 SGHAT, CDR2 FQNNGV. This chain's CDR3 is CACRLGLNTEAFF. CDR3 nucleotide sequence: TGTGCCTGCAGGTTAGGCCTGAACACTGAAGCTTTCTTT.

Comments on this clonotype: Since a much larger clone is just one base distant, this may be a read error. This is likely a read error, given that the CDR3 carries no conserved phenylalanine or tryptophan at its end. The genes are TRBV7-9 and TRBJ2-3, with TRBD2 matching 7 bases. This CDR3 region has 15 residues. Germline CDR1 SEHNR, CDR2 FQNEAQ (reference sequence). CDR3 sequence: CAGSLNSAGRDTQYY. In DNA, the CDR3 is TGTGCCGGCAGCTTAAATTCAGCGGGAAGAGATACGCAGTATTAT.

Concerning this clonotype: Germline is not matched at one junction end, which may reflect a read error. The V gene is TRBV5-4, the J gene TRBJ1-2, with TRBD1 as a possible D gene (5 bases). Germline CDR1 and CDR2: SGHNT and YYREEE (reference sequence). The CDR3 is 13 amino acids. CDR3 in amino acids: CVSSSRGNYGYTF. The CDR3 bases are TGTGTCAGCAGCTCTCGGGGGAACTATGGCTACACCTTC.

V is TRBV11-2 and J is TRBJ1-4, with a tentative D call TRBD1 (5 bases). The CDR3 runs 16 residues. The germline V gene encodes CDR1 SGHAT and CDR2 FQNNGV. V was cut by 5 bases and J by 0 bases, with 13 bases left in between. As DNA, the CDR3 is TGTGCCAGCAGCACAGGAATAGCTCCAACTAATGAAAAACTGTTTTTT. Translated: CASSTGIAPTNEKLFF.

In the case of this clonotype: Here the CDR3 omits its conserved ending phenylalanine or tryptophan, so a read error is the likely source. It is unclear where the CDR3 begins or ends on the DNA, so no DNA is shown, and the CDR3 is as TCRdb lists it. This chain connects TRBV29-1 to TRBJ2-7; the table's D call TRBD2 went unverified against the DNA. The germline V gene encodes CDR1 SQVTM and CDR2 ANQGSEA. Termini included, the CDR3 measures 14 amino acids. CDR3 sequence reads: CSVDSGRATYEHYL.

This clonotype was observed once. This may come from a read error, since a much larger clone is one base off. The V and J genes are TRBV6-1 and TRBJ1-2; no clear D. The CDR3 is 14 amino acids. Between the trimmed V and J ends, which lost 2 bases and 1 base, there was a span of 8 bases. From germline, CDR1 is MNHNS and CDR2 SASEGT. In DNA form, the CDR3 reads TGTGCCAGCAGTGAAACTCGGGATAACTATGGCTACACCTTC. This codes for CASSETRDNYGYTF.

The rearrangement links TRBV11-1 to TRBJ2-2; D assignment may be TRBD1 or TRBD2 (5 bases each). This CDR3 comprises 14 residues. The germline V gene encodes CDR1 SGHAT and CDR2 FQDESV (reference sequence). Trimming cost V 3 bases and J 16 bases, with 21 bases left between them. The CDR3 here is CASSFTGVTGVPFF. The CDR3 region has the DNA TGTGCCAGCAGCTTTACAGGTGTTACCGGGGTGCCGTTTTTT. Full variable domain (outside the CDR3, taken from reference TRBV11-1 and TRBJ2-2): EAEVAQSPRYKITEKSQAVAFWCDPISGHATLYWYRQILGQGPELLVQFQDESVVDDSQLPKDRFSAERLKGVDSTLKIQPAELGDSAMYLCASSFTGVTGVPFFGEGSRLTVL.

Remarks on this clonotype: No conserved phenylalanine or tryptophan ends this CDR3, so it is likely a read error. This chain uses TRBV4-2 with TRBJ2-1; 9 bases match TRBD2. Germline values: CDR1 LGHNA, CDR2 YNFKEQ. The CDR3 spans 17 residues. CDR3: CAGSQEVAGASYYEQFL. CDR3 bases: TGTGCCGGCAGTCAAGAGGTAGCGGGGGCCTCCTACTATGAGCAGTTCTTA.

This chain joins TRBV25-1 and TRBJ2-3; D gene ambiguous. The CDR3 contains 16 residues. Germline V CDR1 and CDR2: MGHDK, SYGVNS. V lost 5 bases to trimming and J lost 5 bases, with 20 bases between them. The CDR3 coding sequence is TGTGCCAGCAGTCCGCCGATTAACCCCCATGGAGATACGCAGTATTTT. Translation gives CASSPPINPHGDTQYF.

This clonotype came up many times. The J gene is TRBJ2-1, the V gene TRBV6-6; D is undetermined. The CDR3 length is 14 residues. V was clipped by 2 bases and J by 8 bases, with 13 bases between them. Germline CDR1 MNHNY, CDR2 SVGAGI (reference sequence). CDR3 coding DNA: TGTGCCAGCAGTTACCTGATCAGTGCCCATGAGCAGTTCTTC. Translating gives CASSYLISAHEQFF.